These 4 T cell receptor beta chains came from one sample sequenced in a study of T cell responses to AZD1222 COVID-19 vaccine. Assay: immunoSEQ multiplex PCR; the TCRdb copy retains only in-frame clones and omits some. The table has around 80,000 clones, approximately 83% seen once. Here the sequenced sample was peripheral blood, taken 28 days after the second AZD1222 dose. These receptors were taken from an adult who received the AZD1222 COVID-19 vaccine.

The rearrangement joins TRBV21-1 to TRBJ1-3; TRBD1 is taken as the D call from the table, unchecked against the DNA. TRBV21-1 is a listed pseudogene. The CDR3 has 13 amino acids. CDR3 loop: CASQTETGNTIYF. The CDR3 DNA follows: TGTGCCAGCCAGACAGAAACTGGAAACACCATATATTTT.

The rearrangement uses TRBV30 and TRBJ2-7; either TRBD1 or TRBD2 may fit D (5 bases each). CDR3 size: 15 residues. The germline CDR1 and CDR2 sequences are GTSNPN and SVGIG (reference sequence). Trimming took 1 base from V and 3 from J, leaving 16 bases between them. The CDR3 here is CAWSGGPEYLYEQYF. The CDR3 DNA follows: TGTGCCTGGAGTGGGGGACCAGAATATCTCTACGAGCAGTACTTC.

The chain carries TRBV29-1 and TRBJ2-1, with D uncertain. This CDR3 comprises 10 residues. Germline V CDR1 and CDR2: SQVTM, ANQGSEA. With 5 bases removed from V and 7 bases from J, the gap between germline ends came to 6 bases. The CDR3 spells CSVYANEQFF. The CDR3 DNA follows: TGCAGCGTTTACGCTAATGAGCAGTTCTTC.

The CDR3 DNA follows: TGTGCCAGCAGTTTAAGCTCGAGCACCGGGGAGCTGTTTTTT. Its translation is CASSLSSSTGELFF. The rearrangement joins TRBV27 to TRBJ2-2; no definite D call. V was trimmed by 2 bases and J by 4 bases, leaving 8 bases between them. Germline V CDR1 and CDR2: MNHEY, SMNVEV (reference sequence). The CDR3 has 14 amino acids.